Detailed here is one T cell receptor (beta chain). The antigen remains undetermined. V was clipped by 0 bases and J by 4 bases; unmatched bases: 4. This CDR3 has 15 amino acids. Germline V lookup: CDR1 SGHRS, CDR2 YFSETQ. Assay: immunoSEQ multiplex PCR; the TCRdb copy retains only in-frame clones and omits some. The sample includes about 58,000 clones, roughly 84% of them seen just once. These data come from a study of OX40 agonist ivuxolimab in advanced cancers. About the study: Previous treatment with anti-PD-1, anti-PD-L1 or anti-CTLA-4 therapy was allowed; 40% had received some. Study-wide results and limits: With doses of 0.1 to 3.0 mg/kg, CD4+ and CD8+ blood T cells had undergone clonal expansion by week 6.

Samples of blood were obtained at baseline, on cycle 4 day 1, and on cycle 7 day 1. V usage is TRBV5-1 and J usage is TRBJ1-2, with TRBD1 matching 9 bases. This receptor was taken from an adult with an advanced solid tumor such as melanoma, head and neck, liver or kidney cancer. Sequenced material: CD4+ or CD8+ T cells sorted from blood, taken in a trial of the OX40 agonist ivuxolimab. The CDR3 protein is CASSLGWTGAYGYTF. Here the CDR3 DNA reads TGCGCCAGCAGCTTGGGATGGACAGGGGCCTATGGCTACACCTTC.